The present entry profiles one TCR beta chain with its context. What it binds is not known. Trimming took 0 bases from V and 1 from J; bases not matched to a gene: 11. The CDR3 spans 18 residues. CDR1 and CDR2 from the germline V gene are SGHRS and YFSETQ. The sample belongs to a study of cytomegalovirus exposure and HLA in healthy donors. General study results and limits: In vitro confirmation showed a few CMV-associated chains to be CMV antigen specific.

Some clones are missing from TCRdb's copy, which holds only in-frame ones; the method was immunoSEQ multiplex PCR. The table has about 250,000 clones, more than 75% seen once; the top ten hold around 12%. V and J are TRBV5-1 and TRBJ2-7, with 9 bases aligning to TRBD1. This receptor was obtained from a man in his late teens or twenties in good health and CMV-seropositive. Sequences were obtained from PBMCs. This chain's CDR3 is CASSLAPTGGDYSYEQYF. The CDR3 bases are TGCGCCAGCAGCTTGGCCCCGACAGGGGGGGACTATTCCTACGAGCAGTACTTC.